The entry below describes one T cell receptor beta chain. Antigen specificity is unknown. This sample is drawn from a study of shared clonotypes between healthy human individuals. Study as a whole: Plates per donor: three CD4 naive, three CD4 memory, two CD8 naive, one CD8 memory.

Germline CDR1 MNHEY, CDR2 SMNVEV (reference sequence). The CDR3 totals 16 residues. V shed 2 bases and J 2 bases; nucleotides not matched to a gene: 7. Per sorted-subset replicate PCR, input was around 200 ng DNA, representing roughly 28,000 T cell genomes. Libraries were prepared by immunoSEQ multiplex PCR; TCRdb keeps only in-frame clonotypes and omits some of them. Of roughly 720,000 clones listed, about 90% were seen once; the top ten hold around a third. General study results and limits: Only blood samples were collected, and tissue repertoires likely differ. Naive subsets generally exceeded memory subsets in estimated richness.

This receptor was identified in a man aged 18-30 years in good health. Some clones in this sample may be carry-over from other donors' samples. The chain couples TRBV27 to TRBJ2-7; TRBD1 matches at 9 bases. The sequencing input was memory CD8+ T cells from PBMCs. The sample's subset: CD45RO+ cells pooled with CCR7-negative TemRA cells. The CDR3 DNA follows: TGTGCCAGCAGTTTACTCGGTGGGACAGGGCCCTACGAGCAGTACTTC. Translation gives CASSLLGGTGPYEQYF.